The present entry profiles one TCR beta chain with its context. Antigen: not known. In germline, CDR1 is SQVTM, CDR2 ANQGSEA. The V segment lost 4 bases and the J segment 6 bases; nucleotides outside the gene matches: 15. There are 16 residues in the CDR3. Researchers divided each subset's genomic DNA evenly across several immunoSEQ plates. This table comes from immunoSEQ multiplex PCR, and its TCRdb copy is limited to in-frame clones, with some not included. The sample yields some 2,000,000 clones, roughly 94% seen once. This entry is derived from a study of shared clonotypes between healthy human individuals. Whole-study results and caveats: The sole specimen, blood, was sampled, and tissue repertoires likely differ.

CD45RO-negative, CCR7-selected cells formed the naive CD8 fraction, which excluded terminally differentiated effector memory CD45RA+ cells. Input material: naive CD8+ T cells sorted from blood. The TCR comes from a man younger than 30 in good health. V gene TRBV29-1 combines with J gene TRBJ2-7; 10 positions match TRBD1. CDR3 region: CSVVGPTGTGEGEQYF. CDR3 DNA: TGCAGCGTTGTGGGGCCTACCGGGACAGGGGAGGGCGAGCAGTACTTC.